These T cell receptor beta chains were read from a single sample in a study of cytomegalovirus exposure and HLA in healthy donors. TCRdb's copy holds only in-frame clones and misses some; the assay was immunoSEQ multiplex PCR. The sample has roughly 150,000 clones; approximately 78% are singletons. The sample comprised PBMCs. Receptor source: a woman in her late teens or twenties in good health and CMV-seronegative. The CDR3 runs from the conserved cysteine through the conserved F or W. The order of the fields is D gene, clone size, V gene, J gene, CDR3 protein, CDR3 DNA. The D gene is left open where the match is weak. The size field is filled for only some rows; it gives once, few, many or a size class.

D: NA; size: NA; V: TRBV7-2; J: TRBJ2-5; CDR3: CASSLLPSGETQYF; DNA: TGTGCCAGCAGCTTGCTTCCTTCCGGGGAGACCCAGTACTTC
D: NA; size: once; V: TRBV6-5; J: TRBJ2-7; CDR3: CASNPADKSYEQYF; DNA: TGTGCCAGCAACCCGGCAGACAAGTCCTACGAGCAGTACTTC
D: TRBD1; size: NA; V: TRBV5-1; J: TRBJ1-1; CDR3: CASSRQGDTEAFF; DNA: TGCGCCAGCAGCCGTCAGGGGGACACTGAAGCTTTCTTT
D: TRBD2; size: NA; V: TRBV15; J: TRBJ2-7; CDR3: CATSRGLAGDYEQYF; DNA: TGTGCCACCAGCAGAGGACTAGCGGGGGACTACGAGCAGTACTTC
D: NA; size: NA; V: TRBV4-1; J: TRBJ1-3; CDR3: CASSQSFSPGNTIYF; DNA: TGCGCCAGCAGCCAATCTTTTTCCCCTGGAAACACCATATATTTT
D: TRBD2; size: NA; V: TRBV7-2; J: TRBJ2-7; CDR3: CASRVAGVSFEQYF; DNA: TGTGCCAGCAGAGTAGCGGGAGTGAGTTTCGAGCAGTACTTC
D: TRBD2; size: NA; V: TRBV7-6; J: TRBJ2-5; CDR3: CASIAGNLLQETQYF; DNA: TGTGCCAGCATAGCGGGGAACCTACTGCAAGAGACCCAGTACTTC
D: NA; size: NA; V: TRBV7-3; J: TRBJ1-1; CDR3: CASSLGRNTEAFF; DNA: TGTGCCAGCAGCCTGGGGAGGAACACTGAAGCTTTCTTT
D: TRBD1; size: NA; V: TRBV7-3; J: TRBJ2-7; CDR3: CASSRGTGDSYEQYF; DNA: TGTGCCAGCAGCCGAGGGACAGGGGACTCCTACGAGCAGTACTTC
D: NA; size: NA; V: TRBV19; J: TRBJ1-5; CDR3: CASSRLIQQANQPQHF; DNA: TGTGCCAGTAGTAGATTAATCCAGCAGGCGAATCAGCCCCAGCATTTT
D: NA; size: few; V: TRBV15; J: TRBJ1-5; CDR3: CATSRGNSNQPQHF; DNA: TGTGCCACCAGCAGGGGCAATAGCAATCAGCCCCAGCATTTT
D: TRBD1; size: NA; V: TRBV7-2; J: TRBJ2-5; CDR3: CASSFKVGTGYEQYF; DNA: TGTGCCAGCAGCTTCAAGGTCGGGACAGGGTATGAGCAGTACTTC
D: TRBD1; size: NA; V: TRBV5-1; J: TRBJ1-1; CDR3: CASSLRGQRENTEAFF; DNA: TGCGCCAGCAGCTTGAGGGGGCAAAGGGAGAACACTGAAGCTTTCTTT
D: TRBD1; size: NA; V: TRBV6-5; J: TRBJ2-7; CDR3: CASSYSGTGDEQYF; DNA: TGTGCCAGCAGTTACTCAGGGACAGGGGACGAGCAGTACTTC
D: NA; size: once; V: TRBV2; J: TRBJ2-3; CDR3: CASRTGASTDTQYF; DNA: TGTGCCAGCAGGACAGGAGCCAGCACAGATACGCAGTATTTT
D: NA; size: few; V: TRBV19; J: TRBJ2-5; CDR3: CASSPDWAVTRETQYF; DNA: TGTGCCAGTTCCCCGGACTGGGCTGTCACCCGAGAGACCCAGTACTTC
D: TRBD1; size: once; V: TRBV18; J: TRBJ1-2; CDR3: CASSPPGTGPDGYTF; DNA: TGTGCCAGCTCACCACCCGGGACAGGGCCCGATGGCTACACCTTC
D: TRBD1; size: once; V: TRBV7-9; J: TRBJ1-2; CDR3: CASSLRGETGGYGYTF; DNA: TGTGCCAGCAGCTTAAGGGGAGAGACAGGGGGCTATGGCTACACCTTC
D: NA; size: NA; V: TRBV7-9; J: TRBJ2-7; CDR3: CASSSSWAGYEQYF; DNA: TGTGCCAGCAGCTCTTCCTGGGCGGGCTACGAGCAGTACTTC
D: TRBD2; size: NA; V: TRBV5-5; J: TRBJ2-6; CDR3: CASSGAGTSGRGGANVLTF; DNA: TGTGCCAGCAGCGGAGCCGGGACTAGCGGGAGAGGGGGGGCCAACGTCCTGACTTTC
D: TRBD1; size: NA; V: TRBV5-1; J: TRBJ1-4; CDR3: CASSLAQGAGEKLFF; DNA: TGCGCCAGCAGCTTGGCCCAGGGGGCGGGTGAAAAACTGTTTTTT
D: NA; size: NA; V: TRBV18; J: TRBJ2-7; CDR3: CASSPGPNSYEQYF; DNA: TGTGCCAGCTCACCGGGGCCTAACTCCTACGAGCAGTACTTC
D: NA; size: NA; V: TRBV19; J: TRBJ2-5; CDR3: CASSLQGMETQYF; DNA: TGTGCCAGTAGCCTGCAGGGTATGGAGACCCAGTACTTC
D: TRBD2; size: NA; V: TRBV4-2; J: TRBJ2-7; CDR3: CASSQDEALAGGSYEQYF; DNA: TGTGCCAGCAGCCAAGACGAGGCCTTGGCGGGGGGATCCTACGAGCAGTACTTC
D: TRBD1; size: NA; V: TRBV28; J: TRBJ1-6; CDR3: CASSAGGRNSPLHF; DNA: TGTGCCAGCAGTGCAGGGGGTCGTAATTCACCCCTCCACTTT
D: NA; size: NA; V: TRBV28; J: TRBJ1-2; CDR3: CASSVGAGYTF; DNA: TGTGCCAGCAGTGTGGGGGCTGGCTACACCTTC
D: TRBD2; size: NA; V: TRBV11-2; J: TRBJ2-1; CDR3: CASSLGGAGSSSYNEQFF; DNA: TGTGCCAGCAGCTTAGGGGGAGCGGGGTCCAGCTCCTACAATGAGCAGTTCTTC
D: NA; size: NA; V: TRBV2; J: TRBJ2-2; CDR3: CASSVTPDTGELFF; DNA: TGTGCCAGCAGTGTGACTCCAGACACCGGGGAGCTGTTTTTT
D: TRBD1; size: NA; V: TRBV6-1; J: TRBJ1-3; CDR3: CASREQGNSGNTIYF; DNA: TGTGCCAGCAGGGAACAGGGGAATTCTGGAAACACCATATATTTT
D: NA; size: NA; V: TRBV5-6; J: TRBJ1-2; CDR3: CASSPPGGIYNYGYTF; DNA: TGTGCCAGCAGCCCGCCCGGGGGTATCTATAACTATGGCTACACCTTC
D: TRBD2; size: NA; V: TRBV7-8; J: TRBJ2-5; CDR3: CASSLILLAGAKETQYF; DNA: TGTGCCAGCAGCTTAATACTCCTAGCGGGCGCAAAAGAGACCCAGTACTTC
D: NA; size: NA; V: TRBV10-3; J: TRBJ2-6; CDR3: CAMRPGGMRQRARSRANVLTF; DNA: TGTGCCATGAGGCCCGGAGGGATGAGACAACGGGCGAGGTCGAGGGCCAACGTCCTGACTTTC
D: TRBD1; size: NA; V: TRBV7-3; J: TRBJ1-2; CDR3: CASSPTGAGGYTF; DNA: TGTGCCAGCAGCCCTACAGGGGCGGGGGGCTACACCTTC
D: NA; size: once; V: TRBV7-2; J: TRBJ2-1; CDR3: CASSFFVSSYNEQFF; DNA: TGTGCCAGCAGCTTTTTCGTTAGCTCCTACAATGAGCAGTTCTTC
D: TRBD1; size: NA; V: TRBV28; J: TRBJ2-2; CDR3: CASSFEATGTGLNTGELFF; DNA: TGTGCCAGCAGTTTTGAGGCTACCGGGACAGGGTTGAACACCGGGGAGCTGTTTTTT
D: NA; size: few; V: TRBV10-2; J: TRBJ1-4; CDR3: CASSVGMQKLFF; DNA: TGCGCCAGCAGTGTCGGGATGCAAAAACTGTTTTTT
D: NA; size: NA; V: TRBV4-1; J: TRBJ1-2; CDR3: CASSQGEAGGYTF; DNA: TGCGCCAGCAGCCAAGGGGAGGCAGGAGGCTACACCTTC
D: TRBD2; size: NA; V: TRBV4-1; J: TRBJ2-1; CDR3: CASSQDPSGVWREQFF; DNA: TGCGCCAGCAGCCAAGATCCCAGCGGGGTTTGGCGGGAGCAGTTCTTC
D: NA; size: NA; V: TRBV5-1; J: TRBJ2-3; CDR3: CASSLRRDTQYF; DNA: TGCGCCAGCAGCTTGCGGAGGGATACGCAGTATTTT
D: TRBD1; size: NA; V: TRBV10-3; J: TRBJ1-4; CDR3: CAISGGRGSEKLFF; DNA: TGTGCCATCAGTGGCGGCAGGGGGAGTGAAAAACTGTTTTTT